This paragraph covers one T cell receptor beta chain sequence. This CDR3 comprises 16 residues. The method was immunoSEQ multiplex PCR; TCRdb's version includes in-frame clones alone and lacks a portion of them. Of more than 300,000 clones listed, around nine tenths are singletons. This entry is derived from a study of blood T cell repertoires in COVID-19. This receptor was obtained from a young woman who had been exposed to COVID-19. Sequencing was carried out using PBMCs or T cells enriched from blood (not recorded which). The V and J genes are TRBV21-1 and TRBJ1-2. TRBV21-1 is a pseudogene locus. DNA of the CDR3: TGTGCCAGCAGCAAAGGAGGGCCAGGGAGGAACTATGGCTACACCTTC. Translated: CASSKGGPGRNYGYTF.